Below are 19 T cell receptor beta chains sequenced from a single sample in a study of T cells in Graves' hyperthyroidism and ophthalmopathy. TCR beta CDR3 region amplification was performed from RNA transcripts. During a first-round RT-PCR of the TCR CDR3, the HTBI primer set was used. TCRdb ran MiXCR on the multiplex PCR reads and lists one entry per CDR3 protein. The data contain about 580,000 distinct CDR3 sequences, about 43% of them singletons. Sequencing was done on a sample of peripheral blood or thyroid tissue (not recorded which). All receptors derive from a woman aged 18-29 years with Graves' hyperthyroidism.

This clonotype was picked up many times. This sequence joins TRBV6-2 or TRBV6-3 and TRBJ2-7, with unresolved D. This CDR3 region has 12 residues. V lost 6 bases to trimming and J lost 1 base, with 7 bases between them. CDR1 is MNHEY and CDR2 is SVGEGT in the germline V gene. The CDR3 sequence is CASRSKSYEQYF. Here the CDR3 DNA reads TGTGCCAGCAGAAGTAAGTCCTACGAGCAGTACTTC.

In this sample, this clonotype turned up many times. The chain's CDR3 is CASSFTSGSTDTQYF. The CDR3 DNA sequence: TGTGCCAGCAGCTTTACTAGCGGGAGCACAGATACGCAGTATTTT. V and J are TRBV7-9 and TRBJ2-3, with TRBD2 identical over 9 bases. Germline CDR1 SEHNR, CDR2 FQNEAQ (reference sequence). Trimming at V came to 3 bases and at J to 0 bases, leaving 1 base not matched to a gene. CDR3 length equals 15 residues.

The chain links TRBV12-3 or TRBV12-4 to TRBJ2-7; 7 bases map to TRBD1. J lost 2 bases, V lost 7 bases, and 8 bases had no gene match. The CDR3 has 14 residues. The CDR3 DNA follows: TGTGCCAGCAAATTACAGGGGACCACCTACGAGCAGTACTTC. Translation gives CASKLQGTTYEQYF.

The chain has TRBV5-1 and TRBJ1-2, with TRBD1 identical over 7 bases. J was trimmed by 6 bases and V by 2 bases; bases with no gene match: 10. The CDR3 is made up of 15 amino acids. The V gene's germline CDR1 is SGHRS and CDR2 YFSETQ. CDR3 region: CASSLTGEGEDGYTF. In nucleotides, the CDR3 is TGCGCCAGCAGCTTAACAGGGGAGGGGGAGGATGGCTACACCTTC.

This clonotype was observed at least ten times. The rearrangement uses TRBV4-1 and TRBJ1-2; D unresolved. V gave up 4 bases and J gave up 5 bases, with 14 bases separating them. The CDR3 is 14 residues long. Germline CDR1 and CDR2: MGHRA and YSYEKL. The CDR3 sequence: CASSREEGTYGYTF. The CDR3 bases are TGCGCCAGCAGCCGAGAAGAGGGTACTTATGGCTACACCTTC.

The chain couples TRBV7-2 to TRBJ1-2; 9 nucleotides align to TRBD1. The trim removed 5 bases at V and 5 bases at J, leaving 9 bases unmatched. The CDR3 covers 15 residues. The germline gives CDR1 SGHTA, CDR2 FQGNSA. In nucleotides, the CDR3 is TGTGCCAGCAGCCCGTGGACAGGGGTGGAGTATGGCTACACCTTC. Its translation is CASSPWTGVEYGYTF. The variable domain in full, completed from reference TRBV7-2 and TRBJ1-2, reads GAGVSQSPSNKVTEKGKDVELRCDPISGHTALYWYRQSLGQGLEFLIYFQGNSAPDKSGLPSDRFSAERTGGSVSTLTIQRTQQEDSAVYLCASSPWTGVEYGYTFGSGTRLTVV.

With respect to this clonotype: Just one base apart from a much larger clone, this may be a read error. The chain carries TRBV13 and TRBJ2-5, with TRBD1 matching 7 bases. Germline V gene data show CDR1 as PRHDT and CDR2 as FYEKMQ (reference sequence). This CDR3 has 14 amino acids. V dropped 4 bases and J dropped 7; count of bases not matched to a gene: 9. The CDR3 bases are TGTGCCAGCAGCTCCCGCAGGGGGAAAGGGACCCAGTACTTC. Protein product: CASSSRRGKGTQYF. The variable domain in full, with the rest retrieved from reference TRBV13 and TRBJ2-5, is AAGVIQSPRHLIKEKRETATLKCYPIPRHDTVYWYQQGPGQDPQFLISFYEKMQSDKGSIPDRFSAQQFSDYHSELNMSSLELGDSALYFCASSSRRGKGTQYFGPGTRLLVL.

The rearrangement uses TRBV2 and TRBJ1-1; D call uncertain. V lost 4 bases and J lost 1, with 7 bases in between. CDR1 and CDR2 from the germline V gene are SNHLY and FYNNEI. CDR3 size: 13 residues. CDR3 sequence reads: CASSGHSNTEAFF. The CDR3 DNA is TGTGCCAGCAGTGGACACTCGAACACTGAAGCTTTCTTT.

The chain employs TRBV4-1 and TRBJ1-5, with no clear D. With 0 bases removed from V and 0 bases from J, the gap between germline ends came to 12 bases. Germline V gene data show CDR1 as MGHRA and CDR2 as YSYEKL. The CDR3 has 17 residues. The CDR3 DNA sequence: TGCGCCAGCAGCCAAGAAACGACGGGGAATAGCAATCAGCCCCAGCATTTT. This translates into CASSQETTGNSNQPQHF.

The gene calls are TRBV4-1 and TRBJ2-1; the D is unclear. Trimming took 0 bases from V and 9 from J, leaving 9 bases between them. Germline V gene data show CDR1 as MGHRA and CDR2 as YSYEKL. The CDR3 is 13 residues long. The CDR3 sequence: CASSQDLSSEQFF. The CDR3 DNA sequence: TGCGCCAGCAGCCAAGATCTGAGTAGTGAGCAGTTCTTC.

This clonotype was observed many times. V gene TRBV2 combines with J gene TRBJ2-3; possible D gene TRBD2, 5 bases. V was pared by 3 bases and J by 6 bases, with 10 bases between. Germline V gene data show CDR1 as SNHLY and CDR2 as FYNNEI. The CDR3 runs 13 residues. The CDR3 DNA sequence: TGTGCCAGCAGTGAGGACCGCGGGGATACGCAGTATTTT. Amino acids: CASSEDRGDTQYF.

This rearrangement joins TRBV24-1 to TRBJ1-2, with 8 bases matching TRBD1. The CDR3 has 14 amino acids. J lost 2 bases, V lost 3 bases, and 1 base had no gene match. Germline CDR1 KGHDR, CDR2 SFDVKD. The CDR3 nucleotides are TGTGCCACCAGTGATGGGGACAGGAACTATGGCTACACCTTC. Amino acid sequence: CATSDGDRNYGYTF.

The rearrangement joins TRBV20-1 to TRBJ1-2, with a tentative D call TRBD1 (6 bases). The germline gives CDR1 DFQATT, CDR2 SNEGSKA (reference sequence). With 6 bases removed from V and 7 bases from J, the gap between germline ends came to 15 bases. The CDR3 is 12 amino acids. The CDR3 DNA sequence: TGCAGTGCGAACAGGGAGGGCGGTGGCTACACCTTC. This codes for CSANREGGGYTF.

This clonotype was found a few times. The rearrangement links TRBV7-6 to TRBJ2-5, with TRBD2 matching over 12 bases. CDR1 and CDR2 (germline): SGHVS, FNYEAQ. This CDR3 is built from 14 residues. The V and J ends lost 8 bases and 4 bases, in that order; junction bases with no gene match: 5. CDR3 amino acids: CASGLAGGVETQYF. The CDR3 coding sequence is TGTGCCAGCGGGCTAGCGGGAGGGGTAGAGACCCAGTACTTC.

The chain carries TRBV7-2 and TRBJ1-5, with a tentative D call TRBD1 (6 bases). The V and J ends lost 6 bases and 6 bases respectively, with 12 bases between them. From germline, CDR1 is SGHTA and CDR2 FQGNSA. The CDR3 extends over 13 amino acids. The CDR3 region is CASRQGGGQPQHF. The CDR3 nucleotides read TGTGCCAGCAGACAGGGAGGCGGTCAGCCCCAGCATTTT.

The V call is TRBV20-1, the J call TRBJ2-5, with TRBD1 matching over 10 bases. Germline trimming cut 6 bases from V and 5 bases from J; bases unmatched to any gene: 12. The germline V gene has CDR1 DFQATT and CDR2 SNEGSKA (reference sequence). This CDR3 contains 15 residues. The CDR3 loop is CSAYGGTGASETQYF. CDR3 nucleotides: TGCAGTGCATACGGGGGGACAGGGGCAAGTGAGACCCAGTACTTC.

The CDR3 loop is CAISEAGGRTQYF. CDR3 in DNA: TGTGCCATCAGTGAGGCGGGAGGGAGGACCCAGTACTTC. The chain carries TRBV10-3 and TRBJ2-5; 9 nucleotides agree with TRBD2. CDR1 is ENHRY, CDR2 SYGVKD, per germline. V shed 2 bases and J 7 bases; nucleotides not matched to a gene: 2. The CDR3 loop spans 13 amino acids.

The rearrangement joins TRBV29-1 to TRBJ2-5; 7 bases map to TRBD2. V dropped 6 bases and J dropped 5; count of bases not matched to a gene: 9. Germline V gives CDR1 SQVTM, CDR2 ANQGSEA. This CDR3 has 13 amino acids. The CDR3: CSVPGSSGETQYF. The DNA for the CDR3 is TGCAGCGTCCCAGGGTCTAGCGGTGAGACCCAGTACTTC. Drawing the rest from reference TRBV29-1 and TRBJ2-5, the complete variable domain is SAVISQKPSRDICQRGTSLTIQCQVDSQVTMMFWYRQQPGQSLTLIATANQGSEATYESGFVIDKFPISRPNLTFSTLTVSNMSPEDSSIYLCSVPGSSGETQYFGPGTRLLVL.

This clonotype has ten or more counts. A read error may account for a junction end that differs from germline. The chain recombines TRBV25-1 with TRBJ2-7; D might be TRBD1 or TRBD2, each matching 5 bases. This CDR3 has 11 residues. Germline assignment: CDR1 MGHDK and CDR2 SYGVNS. CDR3 residues: CASSDGVGPSF. As DNA, the CDR3 is TGTGCCAGCAGTGACGGAGTGGGACCGTCCTTC.